This passage covers 20 T cell receptor beta chains from one sample sequenced in a study of blood T cell repertoires in COVID-19. This table comes from immunoSEQ multiplex PCR, and its TCRdb copy is limited to in-frame clones, with some not included. This sample has approximately 300,000 clones, with 90% found just once. The sample was PBMCs or T cells enriched from blood (not recorded which). The source of these receptors is a man in his sixties who had recovered from COVID-19.

V and J are TRBV6-5 and TRBJ1-4; 8 bases align to TRBD1. Germline V gene data show CDR1 as MNHEY and CDR2 as SVGAGI. J lost 5 bases, V lost 4 bases, and 3 bases had no gene match. The CDR3 runs to 14 residues. CDR3: CASSWDRKNEKLFF. For the CDR3, the DNA is TGTGCCAGCAGTTGGGACAGGAAGAATGAAAAACTGTTTTTT.

Note on this clone: At one of its ends the junction is not consistent with the germline gene, which may arise from a read error. The chain combines TRBV29-1 with TRBJ1-3; D uncertain. Germline CDR1 is SQVTM and CDR2 is ANQGSEA. The length of the CDR3 is 12 residues. CDR3 DNA: TGCAGCGTTGCTCAGGCCGCCCGCGGGGTGGATTTT. Its translation: CSVAQAARGVDF.

This clone was detected only once. This rearrangement joins TRBV7-2 to TRBJ1-5; 9 positions agree with TRBD1. The CDR3 extends over 18 amino acids. Germline loops: CDR1 SGHTA, CDR2 FQGNSA. The ends lost 0 bases at V and 2 bases at J; junction bases unmatched: 8. This CDR3 is CASSLAHYRGRGNQPQHF. CDR3 coding DNA: TGTGCCAGCAGCTTAGCCCATTACAGGGGGCGAGGCAATCAGCCCCAGCATTTT.

V is TRBV18 and J is TRBJ1-4; D remains unclear. Trimming stripped 3 bases from V and 10 bases from J, with 9 bases between. This CDR3 has 12 residues. Germline values: CDR1 KGHSH, CDR2 LQKENI. The CDR3 DNA reads TGTGCCAGCTCACCGAGTGGCGGAAAACTGTTTTTT. It specifies CASSPSGGKLFF.

The CDR3 DNA sequence: TGCGCCAGCAGCCAAGACCAGACAGGTGGGGTATATGGTGAGCAGTTCTTC. It translates to CASSQDQTGGVYGEQFF. The J gene is TRBJ2-1, the V gene TRBV4-1, with a possible D match to TRBD1 (6 bases). The length of the CDR3 is 17 residues. Germline loops: CDR1 MGHRA, CDR2 YSYEKL. V lost 0 bases and J lost 9, with 21 bases in between.

The chain employs TRBV12-3 or TRBV12-4 and TRBJ1-2; D gene ambiguous. This CDR3 is built from 12 residues. V was clipped by 6 bases and J by 8 bases, with 13 bases between them. CDR3 DNA: TGTGCCAGCAGACCAAGTGGTGGCGGCTACACCTTC. Translating gives CASRPSGGGYTF.

This clone showed up just once. The chain links TRBV10-3 to TRBJ1-3, with 9 bases fitting TRBD1. V trimming: 2 bases; J trimming: 0 bases; junction bases outside the gene matches: 11. The CDR3 loop spans 19 amino acids. Germline loops: CDR1 ENHRY, CDR2 SYGVKD. In DNA, the CDR3 is TGTGCCATCAGTGAGGGACAGGGGAGCCCCTTTAGCTCTGGAAACACCATATATTTT. Residues: CAISEGQGSPFSSGNTIYF.

The gene calls are TRBV29-1 and TRBJ1-1, with 7 nucleotides matching TRBD1. Germline trimming cut 6 bases from V and 3 bases from J; bases unmatched to any gene: 4. The V gene's germline CDR1 is SQVTM and CDR2 ANQGSEA. The CDR3 is made up of 12 amino acids. This chain's CDR3 is CSVRRGDTEAFF. The CDR3 nucleotides are TGCAGCGTCCGCAGGGGGGACACTGAAGCTTTCTTT.

V is TRBV3-1 (or the pseudogene TRBV3-2) and J is TRBJ2-3, with D unresolved. The CDR3 has 14 residues. Trimming cost V 4 bases and J 5 bases, with 13 bases left between them. The germline gives CDR1 LGHDT, CDR2 YNNKEL (reference sequence). The DNA of the CDR3 is TGTGCCAGCAGCCCTCTTTCCCGCGGAGATACGCAGTATTTT. Translation gives CASSPLSRGDTQYF.

The V gene is TRBV30, the J gene TRBJ2-1, with 7 bases aligning to TRBD2. Per germline, CDR1 GTSNPN and CDR2 SVGIG (reference sequence). The CDR3 sequence is 12 residues long. V trimming: 0 bases; J trimming: 12 bases; junction bases outside the gene matches: 5. The CDR3: CAWSVREVRQFF. The CDR3 nucleotides are TGTGCCTGGAGTGTACGGGAGGTCAGGCAGTTCTTC.

The chain employs TRBV5-1 and TRBJ2-3; the D gene is possibly TRBD1 (5 bases). The CDR3 covers 15 residues. V was pared by 2 bases and J by 2 bases, with 12 bases between. Germline CDR1 reads SGHRS; CDR2 reads YFSETQ. The CDR3 DNA reads as TGCGCCAGCAGCTTCCTTAGGGGTAACACAGATACGCAGTATTTT. Its translation: CASSFLRGNTDTQYF.

The chain combines TRBV13 with TRBJ2-1, with 7 bases lining up with TRBD2. Looked up from germline, CDR1 is PRHDT and CDR2 is FYEKMQ (reference sequence). Trimming took 5 bases from V and 4 from J; bases not matched to a gene: 14. The CDR3 is made up of 17 amino acids. CDR3 in amino acids: CASSPLWRGGRYNEQFF. Written as DNA, the CDR3 is TGTGCCAGCAGCCCCCTGTGGCGCGGGGGACGATACAATGAGCAGTTCTTC.

The count of this clone is one. This sequence joins TRBV4-3 and TRBJ2-7; D ambiguous. Trimming left V 0 bases short and J 1 base short, with 13 bases between. CDR1 is LGHNA, CDR2 YSLEER, per germline. The CDR3 loop spans 16 amino acids. CDR3 DNA: TGCGCCAGCAGCCAAGACCGAGAAGTGATTTCCTACGAGCAGTACTTC. Translating gives CASSQDREVISYEQYF.

The chain carries TRBV3-1 (or the pseudogene TRBV3-2) and TRBJ1-3, with TRBD1 as a possible D gene (5 bases). The V and J ends lost 1 base and 6 bases respectively, with 13 bases between them. The CDR3 totals 15 residues. Germline CDR1 LGHDT, CDR2 YNNKEL (reference sequence). The CDR3 protein is CASSQGPEGANTIYF. DNA for the CDR3: TGTGCCAGCAGCCAAGGGCCCGAAGGGGCAAACACCATATATTTT.

The rearrangement joins TRBV28 to TRBJ2-7, with 9 bases matching TRBD1. The CDR3 covers 14 residues. CDR1 and CDR2 from the germline V gene are MDHEN and SYDVKM. Unmatched junction bases numbered 6, after V lost 5 bases and J lost 4 bases. CDR3 sequence (DNA): TGTGCCAGCAGTACCACCGGGACAGGGTACGAGCAGTACTTC. Translation gives CASSTTGTGYEQYF.

The chain employs TRBV7-2 and TRBJ2-5; tentative D call: TRBD2 (6 bases). The CDR3 runs 14 residues. In germline, CDR1 is SGHTA, CDR2 FQGNSA. Trimming stripped 0 bases from V and 4 bases from J, with 9 bases between. CDR3 sequence: CASSLAGGRETQYF. The CDR3 DNA reads TGTGCCAGCAGCTTAGCCGGGGGTCGAGAGACCCAGTACTTC.

This clone was seen once. The chain has TRBV29-1 and TRBJ1-1; D is unclear. The CDR3 totals 14 residues. The V gene lost 7 bases and the J gene lost 0 bases, with 15 bases spanning the gap. CDR1 is SQVTM and CDR2 is ANQGSEA in the germline V gene. The CDR3 loop is CSASLGVMNTEAFF. The CDR3 bases are TGCAGCGCCTCACTGGGCGTAATGAACACTGAAGCTTTCTTT.

In DNA, the CDR3 is TGCAGCGTTGAGATTAGAAACATTCAGTACTTC. This encodes CSVEIRNIQYF. This chain links TRBV29-1 with TRBJ2-4; D is unresolved. V was clipped by 3 bases and J by 6 bases, with 6 bases between them. The germline V gene encodes CDR1 SQVTM and CDR2 ANQGSEA. The CDR3 contains 11 residues.

The J gene is TRBJ1-5, the V gene TRBV30, with TRBD1 matching 11 bases. This CDR3 comprises 19 residues. Germline values: CDR1 GTSNPN, CDR2 SVGIG (reference sequence). With V trimmed by 1 base and J by 0 bases, 11 bases remained unmatched. CDR3 DNA sequence: TGTGCCTGGAGTGCCCCGGGACAGGGGGTTTCCTATAGCAATCAGCCCCAGCATTTT. This sequence encodes CAWSAPGQGVSYSNQPQHF.

There are a few counts of this clone. This chain links TRBV24-1 with TRBJ2-2, with 9 bases matching TRBD1. Trimming at V came to 3 bases and at J to 7 bases, leaving 8 bases not matched to a gene. The CDR3 consists of 16 residues. Germline V CDR1 and CDR2: KGHDR, SFDVKD. The CDR3 spells CATSDKTGGQVGELFF. The CDR3 DNA reads as TGTGCCACCAGTGATAAAACAGGGGGCCAAGTCGGGGAGCTGTTTTTT.